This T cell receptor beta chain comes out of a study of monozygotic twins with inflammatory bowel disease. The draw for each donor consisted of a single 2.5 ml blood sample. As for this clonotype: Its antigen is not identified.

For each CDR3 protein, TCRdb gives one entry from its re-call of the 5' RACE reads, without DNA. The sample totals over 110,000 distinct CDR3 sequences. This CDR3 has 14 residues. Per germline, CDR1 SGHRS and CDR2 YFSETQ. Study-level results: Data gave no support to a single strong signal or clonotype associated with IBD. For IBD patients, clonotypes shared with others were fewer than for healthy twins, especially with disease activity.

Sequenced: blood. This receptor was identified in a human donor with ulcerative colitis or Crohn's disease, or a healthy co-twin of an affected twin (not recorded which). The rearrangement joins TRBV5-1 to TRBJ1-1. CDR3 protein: CASSSAGTNTEAFF.